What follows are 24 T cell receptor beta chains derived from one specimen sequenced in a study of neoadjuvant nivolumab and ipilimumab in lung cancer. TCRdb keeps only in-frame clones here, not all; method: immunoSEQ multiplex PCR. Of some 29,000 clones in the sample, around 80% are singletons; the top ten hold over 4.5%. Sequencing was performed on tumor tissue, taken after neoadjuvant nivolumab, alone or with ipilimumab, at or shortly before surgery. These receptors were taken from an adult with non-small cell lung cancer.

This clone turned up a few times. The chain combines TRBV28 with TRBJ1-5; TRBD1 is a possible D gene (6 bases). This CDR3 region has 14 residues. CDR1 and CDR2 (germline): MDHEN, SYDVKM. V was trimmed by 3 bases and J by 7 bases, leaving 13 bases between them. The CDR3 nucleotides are TGTGCCAGCAGTTTGGTGGGGGCAAGCCAGCCCCAGCATTTT. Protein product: CASSLVGASQPQHF.

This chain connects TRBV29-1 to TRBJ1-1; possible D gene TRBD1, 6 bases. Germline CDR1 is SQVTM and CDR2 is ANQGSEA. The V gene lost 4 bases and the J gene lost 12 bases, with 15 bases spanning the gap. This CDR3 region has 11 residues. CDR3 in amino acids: CSVVQGGRTFF. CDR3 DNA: TGCAGCGTTGTACAGGGTGGGAGGACTTTCTTT.

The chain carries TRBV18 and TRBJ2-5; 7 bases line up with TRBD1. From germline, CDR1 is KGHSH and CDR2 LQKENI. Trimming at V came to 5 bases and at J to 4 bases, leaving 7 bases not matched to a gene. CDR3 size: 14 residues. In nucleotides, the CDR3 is TGTGCCAGCTCAACCCAACAGGGGTCAGAGACCCAGTACTTC. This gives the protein CASSTQQGSETQYF.

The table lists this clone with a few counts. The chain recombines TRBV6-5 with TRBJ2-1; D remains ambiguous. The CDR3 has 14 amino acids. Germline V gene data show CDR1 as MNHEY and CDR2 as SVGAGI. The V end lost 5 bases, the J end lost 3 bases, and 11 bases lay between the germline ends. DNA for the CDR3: TGTGCCAGCAGTCAATGGGGAAACTACAATGAGCAGTTCTTC. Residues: CASSQWGNYNEQFF.

The CDR3 spells CASSPVGGNTIYF. Written as DNA, the CDR3 is TGTGCCAGCAGCCCCGTCGGCGGAAACACCATATATTTT. This chain joins TRBV6-6 and TRBJ1-3; D is undetermined. The CDR3 runs 13 residues. Between the trimmed V and J ends, which lost 6 bases and 4 bases, there was a span of 10 bases. Germline V lookup: CDR1 MNHNY, CDR2 SVGAGI (reference sequence).

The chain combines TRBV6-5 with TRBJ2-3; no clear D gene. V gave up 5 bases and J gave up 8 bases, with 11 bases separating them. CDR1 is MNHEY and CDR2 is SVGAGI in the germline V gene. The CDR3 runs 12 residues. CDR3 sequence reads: CASSPRPSTQYF. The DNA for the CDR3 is TGTGCCAGCAGTCCCCGCCCAAGTACGCAGTATTTT.

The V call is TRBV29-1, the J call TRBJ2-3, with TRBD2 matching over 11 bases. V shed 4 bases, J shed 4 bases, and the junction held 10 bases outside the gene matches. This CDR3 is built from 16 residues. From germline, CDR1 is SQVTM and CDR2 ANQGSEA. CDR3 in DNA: TGCAGCGTTGGCGGAATAGCGGGGGGGATCGCAGATACGCAGTATTTT. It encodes CSVGGIAGGIADTQYF.

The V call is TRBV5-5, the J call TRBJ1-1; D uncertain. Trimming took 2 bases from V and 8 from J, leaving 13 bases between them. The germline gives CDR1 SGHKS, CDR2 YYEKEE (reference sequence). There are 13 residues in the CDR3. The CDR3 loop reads CASSFEPPTEAFF. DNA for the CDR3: TGTGCCAGCAGCTTTGAGCCTCCGACGGAAGCTTTCTTT.

The CDR3 spells CASSLISDTQYF. The CDR3 nucleotides are TGTGCCAGCAGCTTAATCTCAGATACGCAGTATTTT. The gene calls are TRBV11-2 and TRBJ2-3; D unresolved. In germline, CDR1 is SGHAT, CDR2 FQNNGV. V was pared by 2 bases and J by 4 bases, with 4 bases between. The CDR3 is 12 residues long.

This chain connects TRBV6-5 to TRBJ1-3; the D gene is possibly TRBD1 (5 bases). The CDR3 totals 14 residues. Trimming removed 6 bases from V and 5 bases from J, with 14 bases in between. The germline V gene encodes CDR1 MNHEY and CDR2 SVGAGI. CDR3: CASSQTGERNTIYF. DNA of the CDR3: TGTGCCAGCAGCCAAACAGGAGAGAGAAACACCATATATTTT.

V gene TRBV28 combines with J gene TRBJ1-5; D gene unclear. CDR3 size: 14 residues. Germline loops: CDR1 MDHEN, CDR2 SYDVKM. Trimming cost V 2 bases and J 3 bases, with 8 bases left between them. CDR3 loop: CASSLVAVNQPQHF. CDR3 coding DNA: TGTGCCAGCAGTTTAGTGGCAGTCAATCAGCCCCAGCATTTT. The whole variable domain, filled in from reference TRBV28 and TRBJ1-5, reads DVKVTQSSRYLVKRTGEKVFLECVQDMDHENMFWYRQDPGLGLRLIYFSYDVKMKEKGDIPEGYSVSREKKERFSLILESASTNQTSMYLCASSLVAVNQPQHFGDGTRLSIL.

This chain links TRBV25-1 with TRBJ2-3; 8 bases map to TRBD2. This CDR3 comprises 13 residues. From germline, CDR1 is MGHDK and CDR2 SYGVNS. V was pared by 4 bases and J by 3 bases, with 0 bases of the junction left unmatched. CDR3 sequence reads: CASSGLATDTQYF. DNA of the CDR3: TGTGCCAGCAGTGGACTAGCGACAGATACGCAGTATTTT.

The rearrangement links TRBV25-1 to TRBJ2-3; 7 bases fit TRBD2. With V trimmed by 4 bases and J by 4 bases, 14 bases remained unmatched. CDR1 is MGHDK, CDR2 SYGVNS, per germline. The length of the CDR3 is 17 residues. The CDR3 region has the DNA TGTGCCAGCAGTGCCCCTACCGGAGCGGGGATGGCAGATACGCAGTATTTT. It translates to CASSAPTGAGMADTQYF. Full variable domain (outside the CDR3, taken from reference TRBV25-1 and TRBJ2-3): EADIYQTPRYLVIGTGKKITLECSQTMGHDKMYWYQQDPGMELHLIHYSYGVNSTEKGDLSSESTVSRIRTEHFPLTLESARPSHTSQYLCASSAPTGAGMADTQYFGPGTRLTVL.

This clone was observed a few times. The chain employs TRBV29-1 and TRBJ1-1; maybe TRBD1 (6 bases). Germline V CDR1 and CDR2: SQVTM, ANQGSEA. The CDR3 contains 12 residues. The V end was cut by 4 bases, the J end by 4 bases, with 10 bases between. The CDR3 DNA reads TGCAGCGTTGCTACAGGGAGCACTGAAGCTTTCTTT. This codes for CSVATGSTEAFF.

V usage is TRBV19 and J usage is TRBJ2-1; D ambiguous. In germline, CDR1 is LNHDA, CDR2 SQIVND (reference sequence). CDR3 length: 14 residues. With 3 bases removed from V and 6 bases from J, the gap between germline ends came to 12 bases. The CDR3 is CASSIVPTVNEQFF. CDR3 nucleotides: TGTGCCAGTAGTATTGTCCCGACCGTCAATGAGCAGTTCTTC.

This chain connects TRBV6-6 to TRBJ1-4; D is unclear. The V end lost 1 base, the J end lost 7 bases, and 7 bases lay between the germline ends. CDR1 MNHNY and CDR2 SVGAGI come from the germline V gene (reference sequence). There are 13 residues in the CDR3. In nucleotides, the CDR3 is TGTGCCAGCAGTTACTGGGAGGGTGAAAAACTGTTTTTT. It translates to CASSYWEGEKLFF.

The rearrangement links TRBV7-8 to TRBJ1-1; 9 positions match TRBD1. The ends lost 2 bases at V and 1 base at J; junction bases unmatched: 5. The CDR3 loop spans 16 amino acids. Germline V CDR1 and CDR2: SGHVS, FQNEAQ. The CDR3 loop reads CASSLMTGGKNTEAFF. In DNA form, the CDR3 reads TGTGCCAGCAGCTTAATGACAGGGGGAAAGAACACTGAAGCTTTCTTT.

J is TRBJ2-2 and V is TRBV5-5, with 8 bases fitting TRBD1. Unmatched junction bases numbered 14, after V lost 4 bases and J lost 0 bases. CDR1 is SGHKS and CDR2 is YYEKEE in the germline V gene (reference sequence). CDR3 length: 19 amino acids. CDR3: CASSPTAGGSFSNTGELFF. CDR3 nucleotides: TGTGCCAGCAGCCCAACGGCAGGGGGCAGTTTTTCGAACACCGGGGAGCTGTTTTTT. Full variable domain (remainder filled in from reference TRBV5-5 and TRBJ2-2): DAGVTQSPTHLIKTRGQQVTLRCSPISGHKSVSWYQQVLGQGPQFIFQYYEKEERGRGNFPDRFSARQFPNYSSELNVNALLLGDSALYLCASSPTAGGSFSNTGELFFGEGSRLTVL.

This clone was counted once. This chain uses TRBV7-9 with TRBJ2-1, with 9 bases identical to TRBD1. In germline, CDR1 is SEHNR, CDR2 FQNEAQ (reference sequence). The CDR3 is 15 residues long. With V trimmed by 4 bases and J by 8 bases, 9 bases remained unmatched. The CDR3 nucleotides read TGTGCCAGCAGCTCCTTGGCACAGGGGGCTGATGAGCAGTTCTTC. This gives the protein CASSSLAQGADEQFF.

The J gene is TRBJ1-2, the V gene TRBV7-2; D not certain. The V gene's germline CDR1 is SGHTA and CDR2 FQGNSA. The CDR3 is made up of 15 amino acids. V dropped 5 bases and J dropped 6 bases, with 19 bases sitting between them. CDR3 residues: CASSPEVSYPNGYTF. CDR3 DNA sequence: TGTGCCAGCAGCCCAGAGGTCAGCTACCCTAATGGCTACACCTTC. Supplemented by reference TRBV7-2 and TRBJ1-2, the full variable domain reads GAGVSQSPSNKVTEKGKDVELRCDPISGHTALYWYRQSLGQGLEFLIYFQGNSAPDKSGLPSDRFSAERTGGSVSTLTIQRTQQEDSAVYLCASSPEVSYPNGYTFGSGTRLTVV.

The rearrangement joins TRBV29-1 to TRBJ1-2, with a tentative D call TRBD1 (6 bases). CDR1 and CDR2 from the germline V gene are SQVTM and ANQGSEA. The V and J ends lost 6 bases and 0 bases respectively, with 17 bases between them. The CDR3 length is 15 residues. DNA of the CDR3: TGCAGCGTGGCGGGGACACACGGGACTAACTATGGCTACACCTTC. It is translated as CSVAGTHGTNYGYTF.

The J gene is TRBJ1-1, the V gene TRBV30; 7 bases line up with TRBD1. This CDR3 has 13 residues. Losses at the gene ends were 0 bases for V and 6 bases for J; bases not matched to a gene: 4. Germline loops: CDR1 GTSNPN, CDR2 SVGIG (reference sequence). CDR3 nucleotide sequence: TGTGCCTGGAGTGTAGAGGGGACAGCTGAAGCTTTCTTT. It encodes CAWSVEGTAEAFF.

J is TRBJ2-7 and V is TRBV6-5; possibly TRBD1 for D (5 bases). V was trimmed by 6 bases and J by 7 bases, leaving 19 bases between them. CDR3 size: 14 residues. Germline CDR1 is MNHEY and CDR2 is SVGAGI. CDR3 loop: CASRPGQREWEQYF. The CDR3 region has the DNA TGTGCCAGCAGGCCTGGACAACGAGAGTGGGAGCAGTACTTC.

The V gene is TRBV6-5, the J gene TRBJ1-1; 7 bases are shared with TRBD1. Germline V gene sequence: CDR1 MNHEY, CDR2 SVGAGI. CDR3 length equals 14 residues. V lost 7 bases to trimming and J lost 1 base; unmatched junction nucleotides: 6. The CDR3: CASNKPGGNTEAFF. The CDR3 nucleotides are TGTGCCAGCAATAAACCAGGGGGGAACACTGAAGCTTTCTTT.